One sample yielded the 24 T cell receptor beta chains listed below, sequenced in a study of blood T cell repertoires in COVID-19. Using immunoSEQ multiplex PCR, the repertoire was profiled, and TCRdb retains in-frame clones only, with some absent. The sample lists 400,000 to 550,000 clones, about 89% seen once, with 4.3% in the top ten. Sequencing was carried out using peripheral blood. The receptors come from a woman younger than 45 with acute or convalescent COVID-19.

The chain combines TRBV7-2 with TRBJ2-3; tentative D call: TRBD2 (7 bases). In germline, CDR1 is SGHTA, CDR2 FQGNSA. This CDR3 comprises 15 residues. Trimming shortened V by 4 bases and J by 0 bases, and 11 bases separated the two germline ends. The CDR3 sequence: CASSWEGGSTDTQYF. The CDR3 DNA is TGTGCCAGCAGCTGGGAGGGGGGGAGCACAGATACGCAGTATTTT.

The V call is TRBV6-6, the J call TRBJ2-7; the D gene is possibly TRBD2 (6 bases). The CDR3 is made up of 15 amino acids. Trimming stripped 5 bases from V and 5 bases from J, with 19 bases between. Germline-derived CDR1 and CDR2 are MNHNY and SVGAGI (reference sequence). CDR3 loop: CASSNPSTGADEQYF. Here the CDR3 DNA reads TGTGCCAGCAGTAACCCCTCGACGGGAGCAGACGAGCAGTACTTC.

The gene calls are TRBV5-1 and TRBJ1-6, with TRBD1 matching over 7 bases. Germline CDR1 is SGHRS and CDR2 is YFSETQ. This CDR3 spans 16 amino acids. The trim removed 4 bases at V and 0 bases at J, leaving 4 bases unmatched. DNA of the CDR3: TGCGCCAGCAGCCAACAGGGGAGCTCCTATAATTCACCCCTCCACTTT. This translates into CASSQQGSSYNSPLHF.

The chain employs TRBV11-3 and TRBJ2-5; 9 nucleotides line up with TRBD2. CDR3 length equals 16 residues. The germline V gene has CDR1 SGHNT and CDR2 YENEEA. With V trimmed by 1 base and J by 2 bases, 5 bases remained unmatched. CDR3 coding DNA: TGTGCCAGCAGCTTAGGGGTAGCGGGGGATCAAGAGACCCAGTACTTC. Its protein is CASSLGVAGDQETQYF.

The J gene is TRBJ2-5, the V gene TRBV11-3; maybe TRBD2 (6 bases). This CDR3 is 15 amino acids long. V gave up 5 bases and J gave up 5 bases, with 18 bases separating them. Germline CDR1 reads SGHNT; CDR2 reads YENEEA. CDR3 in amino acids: CASSPRAGPGETQYF. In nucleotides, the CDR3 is TGTGCCAGCAGCCCCCGGGCGGGACCCGGTGAGACCCAGTACTTC.

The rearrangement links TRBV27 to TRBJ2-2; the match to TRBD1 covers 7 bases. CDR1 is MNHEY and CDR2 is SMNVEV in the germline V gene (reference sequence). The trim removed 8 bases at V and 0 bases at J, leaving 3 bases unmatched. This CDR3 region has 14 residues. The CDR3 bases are TGTGCCAGCTCGGGACAGACGAACACCGGGGAGCTGTTTTTT. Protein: CASSGQTNTGELFF.

The CDR3 is CASSRTGNEQYF. The CDR3 region has the DNA TGTGCCAGCAGCCGGACAGGGAACGAGCAGTACTTC. This rearrangement joins TRBV3-1 (or the pseudogene TRBV3-2) to TRBJ2-7; 8 bases fit TRBD1. V lost 4 bases to trimming and J lost 5 bases; unmatched junction nucleotides: 1. The CDR3 has 12 residues. The germline V gene encodes CDR1 LGHDT and CDR2 YNNKEL (reference sequence).

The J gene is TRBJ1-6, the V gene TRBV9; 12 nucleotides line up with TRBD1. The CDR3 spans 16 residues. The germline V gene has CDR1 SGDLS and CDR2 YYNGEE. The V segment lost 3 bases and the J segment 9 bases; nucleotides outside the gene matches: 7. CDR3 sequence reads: CASSEGQGALSSPLHF. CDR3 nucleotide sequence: TGTGCCAGCAGCGAGGGACAGGGGGCCTTAAGTTCACCCCTCCACTTT.

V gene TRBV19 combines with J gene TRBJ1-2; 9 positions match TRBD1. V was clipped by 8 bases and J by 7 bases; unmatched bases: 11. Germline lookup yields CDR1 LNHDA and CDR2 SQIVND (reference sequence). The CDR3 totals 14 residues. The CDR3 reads CASYPGTGSGGYTF. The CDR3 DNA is TGTGCCAGTTACCCCGGGACAGGGAGCGGTGGCTACACCTTC.

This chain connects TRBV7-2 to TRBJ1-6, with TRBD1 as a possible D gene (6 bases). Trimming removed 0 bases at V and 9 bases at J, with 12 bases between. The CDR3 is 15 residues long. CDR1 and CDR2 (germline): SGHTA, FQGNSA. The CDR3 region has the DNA TGTGCCAGCAGCTTAGCGGCAGGGGTCGGTTCACCCCTCCACTTT. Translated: CASSLAAGVGSPLHF.

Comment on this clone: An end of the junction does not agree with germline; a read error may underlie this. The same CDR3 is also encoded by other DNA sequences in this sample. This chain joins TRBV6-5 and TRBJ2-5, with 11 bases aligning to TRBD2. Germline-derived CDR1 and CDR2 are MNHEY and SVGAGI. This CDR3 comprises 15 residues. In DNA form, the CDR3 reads TGTGCCAGCAGCCCACTAGCGGGGGATAAAGAAACCCAGTACTTC. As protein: CASSPLAGDKETQYF.

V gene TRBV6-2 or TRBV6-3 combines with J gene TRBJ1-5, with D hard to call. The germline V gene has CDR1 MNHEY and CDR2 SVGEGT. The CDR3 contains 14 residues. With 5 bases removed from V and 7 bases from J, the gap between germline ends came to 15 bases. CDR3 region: CASSIDKPQQPQHF. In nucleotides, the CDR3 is TGTGCCAGCAGTATAGACAAGCCCCAGCAGCCCCAGCATTTT.

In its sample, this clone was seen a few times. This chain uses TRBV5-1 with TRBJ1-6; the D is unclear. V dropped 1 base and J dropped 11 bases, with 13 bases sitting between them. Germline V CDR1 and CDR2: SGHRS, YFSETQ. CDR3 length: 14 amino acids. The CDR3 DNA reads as TGCGCCAGCAGCTTGACCCCTGGAGGCACACCCCTCCACTTT. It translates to CASSLTPGGTPLHF.

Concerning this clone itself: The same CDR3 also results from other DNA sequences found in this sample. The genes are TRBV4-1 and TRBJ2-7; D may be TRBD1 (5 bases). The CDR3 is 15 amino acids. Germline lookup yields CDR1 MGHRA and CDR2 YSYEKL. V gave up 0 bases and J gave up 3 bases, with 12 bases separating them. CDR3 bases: TGCGCCAGCAGCCAAGATAGCAGGGAAGGCTACGAGCAGTACTTC. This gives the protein CASSQDSREGYEQYF.

CDR3 in DNA: TGTGCCAGCAGCTTGTATCCCAGGGGAGAGACCCAGTACTTC. Amino acid sequence: CASSLYPRGETQYF. The gene calls are TRBV5-6 and TRBJ2-5, with a weak D call TRBD1 (6 bases). Germline V lookup: CDR1 SGHDT, CDR2 YYEEEE. Trimming stripped 1 base from V and 4 bases from J, with 11 bases between. The length of the CDR3 is 14 residues.

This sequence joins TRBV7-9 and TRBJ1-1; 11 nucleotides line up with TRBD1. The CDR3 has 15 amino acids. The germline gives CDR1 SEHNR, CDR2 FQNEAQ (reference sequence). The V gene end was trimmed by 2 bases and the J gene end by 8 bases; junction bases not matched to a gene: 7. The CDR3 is CASSLSGTGGLEAFF. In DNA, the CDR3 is TGTGCCAGCAGCTTATCCGGGACAGGGGGTCTGGAAGCTTTCTTT.

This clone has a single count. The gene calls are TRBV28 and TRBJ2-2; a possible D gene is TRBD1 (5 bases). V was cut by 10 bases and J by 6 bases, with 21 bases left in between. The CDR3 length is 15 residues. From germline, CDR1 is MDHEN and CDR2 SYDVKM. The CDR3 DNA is TGTGCCACCAGACAGAGTACTCTATTAGCCGGGGAGCTGTTTTTT. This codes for CATRQSTLLAGELFF.

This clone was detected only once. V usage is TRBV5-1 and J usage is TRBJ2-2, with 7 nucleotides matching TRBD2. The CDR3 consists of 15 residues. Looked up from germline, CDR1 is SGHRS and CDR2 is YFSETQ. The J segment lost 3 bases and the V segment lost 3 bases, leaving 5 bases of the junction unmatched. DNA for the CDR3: TGCGCCAGCAGCTACATTAGCGGGTACACCGGGGAGCTGTTTTTT. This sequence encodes CASSYISGYTGELFF.

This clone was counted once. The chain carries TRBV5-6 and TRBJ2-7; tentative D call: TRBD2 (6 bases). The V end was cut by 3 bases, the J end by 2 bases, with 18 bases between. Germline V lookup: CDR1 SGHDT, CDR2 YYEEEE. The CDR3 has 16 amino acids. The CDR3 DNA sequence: TGTGCCAGCAGCTCTACTCGGGACTTTCGCACCTACGAGCAGTACTTC. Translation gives CASSSTRDFRTYEQYF.

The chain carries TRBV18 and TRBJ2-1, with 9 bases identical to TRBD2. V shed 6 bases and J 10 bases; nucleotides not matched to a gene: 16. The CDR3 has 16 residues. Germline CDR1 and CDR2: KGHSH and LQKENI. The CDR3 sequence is CASSPLSGGTPREQFF. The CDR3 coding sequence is TGTGCCAGCTCTCCCCTGAGCGGGGGGACCCCTCGGGAGCAGTTCTTC.

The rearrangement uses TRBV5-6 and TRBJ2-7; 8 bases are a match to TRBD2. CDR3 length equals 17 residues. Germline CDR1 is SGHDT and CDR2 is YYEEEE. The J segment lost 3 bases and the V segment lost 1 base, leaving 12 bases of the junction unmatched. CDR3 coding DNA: TGTGCCAGCAGCTTGAGGCGGACGGGCGGGGGGAACTACGAGCAGTACTTC. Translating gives CASSLRRTGGGNYEQYF.

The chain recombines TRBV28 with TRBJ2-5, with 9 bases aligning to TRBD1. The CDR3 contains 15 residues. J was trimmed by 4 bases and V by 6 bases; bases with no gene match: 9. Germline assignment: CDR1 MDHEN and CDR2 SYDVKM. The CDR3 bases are TGTGCCAGCAGCCCTGACAGGGGGGGTGTAGAGACCCAGTACTTC. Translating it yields CASSPDRGGVETQYF. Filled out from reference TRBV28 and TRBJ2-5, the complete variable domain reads DVKVTQSSRYLVKRTGEKVFLECVQDMDHENMFWYRQDPGLGLRLIYFSYDVKMKEKGDIPEGYSVSREKKERFSLILESASTNQTSMYLCASSPDRGGVETQYFGPGTRLLVL.

The CDR3 spells CASSQDRVVDSYTDTQYF. In nucleotides, the CDR3 is TGCGCCAGCAGCCAAGATAGAGTTGTTGACAGCTACACAGATACGCAGTATTTT. J is TRBJ2-3 and V is TRBV4-1; D perhaps matches TRBD1 (5 bases). This CDR3 is built from 18 residues. In germline, CDR1 is MGHRA, CDR2 YSYEKL. The germline V and J ends were trimmed by 0 bases and 2 bases, with 18 bases remaining between them.

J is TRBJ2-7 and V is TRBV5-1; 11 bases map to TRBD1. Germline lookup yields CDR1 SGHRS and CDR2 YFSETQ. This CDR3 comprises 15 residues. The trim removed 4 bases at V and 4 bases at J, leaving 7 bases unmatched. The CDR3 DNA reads TGCGCCAGCAGCATCGGGACAGGGGGTAGGTACGAGCAGTACTTC. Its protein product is CASSIGTGGRYEQYF. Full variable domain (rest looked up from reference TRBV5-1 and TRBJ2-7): KAGVTQTPRYLIKTRGQQVTLSCSPISGHRSVSWYQQTPGQGLQFLFEYFSETQRNKGNFPGRFSGRQFSNSRSEMNVSTLELGDSALYLCASSIGTGGRYEQYFGPGTRLTVT.